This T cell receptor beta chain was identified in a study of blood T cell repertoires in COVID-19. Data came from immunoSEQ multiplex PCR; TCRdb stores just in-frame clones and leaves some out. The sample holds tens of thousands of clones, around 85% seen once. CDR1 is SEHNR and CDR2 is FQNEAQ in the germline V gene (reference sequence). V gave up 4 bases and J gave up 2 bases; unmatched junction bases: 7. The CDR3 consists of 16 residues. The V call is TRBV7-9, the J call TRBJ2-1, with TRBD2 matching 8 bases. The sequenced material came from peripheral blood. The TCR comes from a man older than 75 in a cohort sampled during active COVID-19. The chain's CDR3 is CASSSLGLGTYNEQFF. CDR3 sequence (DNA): TGTGCCAGCAGCTCTCTGGGACTAGGGACCTACAATGAGCAGTTCTTC.